This T cell receptor (beta chain) was sequenced for a study of CXCR3-negative and CXCR3-positive naive CD8 T cells. The CDR3 runs 16 residues. Germline assignment: CDR1 LGHNT and CDR2 FRNRAP. Libraries were UMI-labeled 5' RACE TRB cDNA. TCRdb reprocessed the 5' RACE reads and reports one entry per CDR3 protein, with no DNA. The repertoire table contains 43,000 or so distinct CDR3 sequences. The receptor's source is a human donor in good health. Some clones in this sample may be carry-over from other donors' samples. Sequencing used memory CD8+ T cells from blood. The genes are TRBV12-5 and TRBJ2-7; TCRdb's D call of TRBD1 is untestable without DNA. The chain's CDR3 is CASGPRSGQGSYEQYF. Based on the CDR3 plus reference TRBV12-5 and TRBJ2-7, the full variable domain is DARVTQTPRHKVTEMGQEVTMRCQPILGHNTVFWYRQTMMQGLELLAYFRNRAPLDDSGMPKDRFSAEMPDATLATLKIQPSEPRDSAVYFCASGPRSGQGSYEQYFGPGTRLTVT.